This T cell receptor beta chain was captured by sequencing in a study of OX40 agonist ivuxolimab in advanced cancers. Overall study: Subjects had a mean age of around 60 years, with a range of roughly 20 to 79; roughly 83% were male. Partial responses were achieved by three patients, of whom one had hepatocellular carcinoma and two had cutaneous melanoma.

The CDR3 extends over 15 amino acids. Germline assignment: CDR1 MNHEY and CDR2 SMNVEV (reference sequence). Deletions cut 5 bases from V and 0 bases from J, with 13 bases between. Clones were read by immunoSEQ multiplex PCR, and TCRdb kept only the in-frame ones, dropping some. The sample records 100,000 or so clones, approximately 85% being singletons. Here the sequenced sample was CD4+ or CD8+ T cells sorted from blood, taken in a trial of the OX40 agonist ivuxolimab. The sequence was collected from an adult with an advanced solid tumor such as melanoma, head and neck, liver or kidney cancer. This chain joins TRBV27 and TRBJ1-1, with TRBD1 as a possible D gene (6 bases). The CDR3 coding sequence is TGTGCCAGCAGTCCCGGGGGGCTAATGAACACTGAAGCTTTCTTT. Its translation: CASSPGGLMNTEAFF.